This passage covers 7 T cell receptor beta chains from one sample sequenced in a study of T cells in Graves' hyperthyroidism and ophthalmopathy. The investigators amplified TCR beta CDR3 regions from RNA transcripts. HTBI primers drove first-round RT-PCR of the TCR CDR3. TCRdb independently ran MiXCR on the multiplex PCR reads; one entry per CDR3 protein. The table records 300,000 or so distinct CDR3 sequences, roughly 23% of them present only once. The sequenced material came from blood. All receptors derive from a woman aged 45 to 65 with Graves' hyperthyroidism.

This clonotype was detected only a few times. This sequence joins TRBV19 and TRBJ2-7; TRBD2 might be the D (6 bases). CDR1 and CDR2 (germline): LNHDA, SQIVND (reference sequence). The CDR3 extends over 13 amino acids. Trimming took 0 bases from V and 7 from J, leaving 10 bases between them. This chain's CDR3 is CASSIDRGSEQYF. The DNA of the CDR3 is TGTGCCAGTAGTATAGATCGGGGGAGTGAGCAGTACTTC.

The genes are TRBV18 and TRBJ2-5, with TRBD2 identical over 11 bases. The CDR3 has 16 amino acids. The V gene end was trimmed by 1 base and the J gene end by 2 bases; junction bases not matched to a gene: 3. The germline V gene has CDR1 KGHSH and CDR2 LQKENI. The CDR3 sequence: CASSPLWTSGQETQYF. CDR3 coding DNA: TGTGCCAGCTCACCACTCTGGACTAGCGGGCAAGAGACCCAGTACTTC.

The CDR3: CASSEMTGLVYTGELFF. The CDR3 DNA sequence: TGCGCCAGCAGCGAGATGACAGGGCTCGTATACACCGGGGAGCTGTTTTTT. The chain links TRBV5-1 to TRBJ2-2; 7 nucleotides line up with TRBD1. This CDR3 spans 17 amino acids. The germline CDR1 and CDR2 sequences are SGHRS and YFSETQ. V dropped 4 bases and J dropped 3; count of bases not matched to a gene: 12.

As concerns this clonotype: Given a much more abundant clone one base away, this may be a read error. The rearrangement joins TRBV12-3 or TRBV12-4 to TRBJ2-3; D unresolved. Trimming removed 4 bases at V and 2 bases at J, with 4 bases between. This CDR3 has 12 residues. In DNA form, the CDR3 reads TGTGCCAGCAGTTCTGCCACAGATACGCAGTATTTT. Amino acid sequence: CASSSATDTQYF.

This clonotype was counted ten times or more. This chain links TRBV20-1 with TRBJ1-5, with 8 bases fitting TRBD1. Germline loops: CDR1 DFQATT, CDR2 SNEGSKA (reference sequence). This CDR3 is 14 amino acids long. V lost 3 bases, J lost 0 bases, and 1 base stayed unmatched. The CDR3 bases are TGCAGTGCTAGGGACAGGGATAGCAATCAGCCCCAGCATTTT. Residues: CSARDRDSNQPQHF.

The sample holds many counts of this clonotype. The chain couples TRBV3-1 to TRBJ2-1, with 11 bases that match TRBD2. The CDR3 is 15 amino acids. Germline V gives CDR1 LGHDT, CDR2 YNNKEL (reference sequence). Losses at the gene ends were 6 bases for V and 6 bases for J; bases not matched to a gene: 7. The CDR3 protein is CASSQIAGGRNEQFF. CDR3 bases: TGTGCCAGCAGTCAGATAGCGGGAGGGCGCAATGAGCAGTTCTTC.

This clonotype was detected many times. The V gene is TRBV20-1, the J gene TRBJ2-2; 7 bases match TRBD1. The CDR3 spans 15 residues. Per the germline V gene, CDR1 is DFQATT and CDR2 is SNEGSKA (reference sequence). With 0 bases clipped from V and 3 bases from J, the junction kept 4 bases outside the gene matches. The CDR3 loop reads CSAREKQGYTGELFF. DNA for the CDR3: TGCAGTGCTAGAGAAAAACAGGGGTACACCGGGGAGCTGTTTTTT.